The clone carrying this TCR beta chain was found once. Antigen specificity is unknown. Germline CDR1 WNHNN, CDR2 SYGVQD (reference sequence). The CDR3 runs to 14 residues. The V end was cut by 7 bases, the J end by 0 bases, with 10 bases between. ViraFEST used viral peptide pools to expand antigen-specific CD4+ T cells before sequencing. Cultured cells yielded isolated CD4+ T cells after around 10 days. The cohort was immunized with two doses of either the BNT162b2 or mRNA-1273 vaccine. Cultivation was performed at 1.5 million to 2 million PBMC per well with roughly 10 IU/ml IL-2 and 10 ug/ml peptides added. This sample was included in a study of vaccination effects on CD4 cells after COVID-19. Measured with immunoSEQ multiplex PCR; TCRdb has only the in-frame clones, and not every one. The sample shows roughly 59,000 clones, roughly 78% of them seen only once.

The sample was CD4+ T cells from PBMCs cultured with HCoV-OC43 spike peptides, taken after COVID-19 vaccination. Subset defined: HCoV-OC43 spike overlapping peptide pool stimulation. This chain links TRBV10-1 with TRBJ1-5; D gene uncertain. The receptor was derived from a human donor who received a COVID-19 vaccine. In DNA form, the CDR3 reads TGCGCCAGCAAGCCGGGTGATAGCAATCAGCCCCAGCATTTT. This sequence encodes CASKPGDSNQPQHF.